The 16 T cell receptor beta chains below come from one sample, sequenced in a study of CD8 T cells in ankylosing spondylitis. Whole-study results and caveats: Several highly homologous variants made up a TCR beta motif, and this motif appeared characteristic of ankylosing spondylitis blood.

These TCRs are of unknown antigen specificity. TCRdb reprocessed the 5' RACE reads via MiXCR and lists one record per CDR3 protein. The table has about 800,000 distinct CDR3 sequences, around 11% seen once. The specimen sequenced was blood, either unsorted or a sorted T cell fraction (not recorded which). Receptors originate from a male donor with ankylosing spondylitis.

This clonotype occurred a few times. V gene TRBV20-1 combines with J gene TRBJ2-5; 7 bases are shared with TRBD1. Per germline, CDR1 DFQATT and CDR2 SNEGSKA (reference sequence). V lost 6 bases to trimming and J lost 2 bases; unmatched junction nucleotides: 9. The CDR3 runs to 14 residues. In DNA, the CDR3 is TGCAGTGCCTACGATCGACAGGGACAAGAGACCCAGTACTTC. Protein product: CSAYDRQGQETQYF.

This clonotype was found a few times. The chain recombines TRBV20-1 with TRBJ1-1, with TRBD1 matching 7 bases. The CDR3 extends over 13 amino acids. The germline gives CDR1 DFQATT, CDR2 SNEGSKA (reference sequence). V lost 6 bases to trimming and J lost 3 bases; unmatched junction nucleotides: 7. DNA for the CDR3: TGCAGTGCCCGGGACAGTAGTTACACTGAAGCTTTCTTT. It yields the protein CSARDSSYTEAFF.

This clonotype was counted only a few times. The chain uses TRBV11-2 and TRBJ2-1; D gene unclear. The CDR3 length is 16 residues. Deletions cut 2 bases from V and 4 bases from J, with 15 bases between. Germline CDR1 and CDR2: SGHAT and FQNNGV. Written as DNA, the CDR3 is TGTGCCAGCAGCTTACGAGACGGTAGGAGTTACAATGAGCAGTTCTTC. It yields the protein CASSLRDGRSYNEQFF.

The chain carries TRBV7-9 and TRBJ2-2; TRBD2 aligns across 9 bases. The V and J ends lost 7 bases and 2 bases, in that order; junction bases with no gene match: 8. Germline loops: CDR1 SEHNR, CDR2 FQNEAQ (reference sequence). The CDR3 has 16 amino acids. The CDR3 nucleotides read TGTGCCAGCAACATAGCGGGAGTGGCTAACACCGGGGAGCTGTTTTTT. It specifies CASNIAGVANTGELFF.

The chain couples TRBV6-1 to TRBJ2-7; D gene unclear. The CDR3 spans 13 residues. The germline V and J ends were trimmed by 6 bases and 3 bases, with 12 bases remaining between them. Germline V gives CDR1 MNHNS, CDR2 SASEGT. CDR3 sequence: CASSPQPLYEQYF. CDR3 nucleotide sequence: TGTGCCAGCAGCCCCCAGCCCCTCTACGAGCAGTACTTC.

V is TRBV6-6 and J is TRBJ1-2; 7 bases are shared with TRBD1. Germline V gene sequence: CDR1 MNHNY, CDR2 SVGAGI (reference sequence). CDR3 length equals 12 residues. V lost 5 bases to trimming and J lost 14 bases; unmatched junction nucleotides: 11. The DNA of the CDR3 is TGTGCCAGCAGTCCCCCCGACAGGGTAGCGACCTTC. Its translation is CASSPPDRVATF.

V is TRBV7-9 and J is TRBJ1-6; the D is unclear. Per germline, CDR1 SEHNR and CDR2 FQNEAQ (reference sequence). With 3 bases removed from V and 7 bases from J, the gap between germline ends came to 10 bases. This CDR3 comprises 14 residues. Written as DNA, the CDR3 is TGTGCCAGCAGCTTGATCAGGATCAATTCACCCCTCCACTTT. Encoded protein: CASSLIRINSPLHF.

As to this clonotype: At one of its ends the junction is not consistent with the germline gene, which may arise from a read error. The V call is TRBV7-2, the J call TRBJ1-1, with TRBD1 identical over 7 bases. Germline CDR1 and CDR2: SGHTA and FQGNSA. This CDR3 contains 14 residues. This CDR3 is CASSFGTANAEAFF. As DNA, the CDR3 is TGTGCCAGCAGCTTCGGGACAGCGAACGCTGAAGCTTTCTTT.

This clonotype was counted many times. The chain carries TRBV29-1 and TRBJ2-5; maybe TRBD1 (6 bases). With 7 bases removed from V and 5 bases from J, the gap between germline ends came to 14 bases. This CDR3 has 12 residues. Germline lookup yields CDR1 SQVTM and CDR2 ANQGSEA. This CDR3 is CSGTTGSETQYF. CDR3 sequence (DNA): TGCAGCGGCACAACAGGGTCGGAGACCCAGTACTTC.

This clonotype was seen more than once but under ten times. The V gene is TRBV29-1, the J gene TRBJ1-5, with 7 bases fitting TRBD1. The CDR3 sequence is 13 residues long. In germline, CDR1 is SQVTM, CDR2 ANQGSEA. V was clipped by 1 base and J by 7 bases; unmatched bases: 4. The CDR3 region has the DNA TGCAGCGTTGAAGGGGCAGGGGGACAGCCCCAGCATTTT. It is translated as CSVEGAGGQPQHF.

The V gene is TRBV7-9, the J gene TRBJ2-7; D assignment may be TRBD1 or TRBD2 (5 bases each). This CDR3 has 14 amino acids. Germline CDR1 SEHNR, CDR2 FQNEAQ (reference sequence). Trimming stripped 0 bases from V and 1 base from J, with 7 bases between. The CDR3 sequence: CASSLARESYEQYF. The CDR3 bases are TGTGCCAGCAGCTTAGCCAGGGAGTCCTACGAGCAGTACTTC.

V usage is TRBV29-1 and J usage is TRBJ1-2; D is possibly TRBD1 (5 bases). Trimming removed 6 bases from V and 8 bases from J, with 13 bases in between. Germline V gives CDR1 SQVTM, CDR2 ANQGSEA. The CDR3 is 11 amino acids. The CDR3 bases are TGCAGCGTCCTTGGGGCGCGAGGCTACACCTTC. Translated, it gives CSVLGARGYTF.

This chain uses TRBV5-1 with TRBJ2-2; D gene unclear. This CDR3 has 15 amino acids. CDR1 and CDR2 from the germline V gene are SGHRS and YFSETQ. V was clipped by 1 base and J by 1 base, with 8 bases between them. Here the CDR3 DNA reads TGCGCCAGCAGCTTGTTACCCGGGAACACCGGGGAGCTGTTTTTT. This gives the protein CASSLLPGNTGELFF.

CDR3 nucleotide sequence: TGTGCCAGCTCATTTTCTAGCGGGGCCAATGAGCAGTTCTTC. Translated, it gives CASSFSSGANEQFF. The chain employs TRBV18 and TRBJ2-1, with 9 bases that match TRBD2. Losses at the gene ends were 5 bases for V and 6 bases for J; bases not matched to a gene: 5. The CDR3 spans 14 residues. Germline V gene lookup returns CDR1 KGHSH and CDR2 LQKENI. The full variable domain, in which reference TRBV18 and TRBJ2-1 provide the parts outside the CDR3, is NAGVMQNPRHLVRRRGQEARLRCSPMKGHSHVYWYRQLPEEGLKFMVYLQKENIIDESGMPKERFSAEFPKEGPSILRIQQVVRGDSAAYFCASSFSSGANEQFFGPGTRLTVL.

This chain links TRBV27 with TRBJ2-1; the match to TRBD1 covers 7 bases. V trimming: 5 bases; J trimming: 8 bases; junction bases outside the gene matches: 21. Germline assignment: CDR1 MNHEY and CDR2 SMNVEV (reference sequence). This CDR3 region has 18 residues. CDR3 amino acids: CASSIRAPMRGGRDEQFF. For the CDR3, the DNA is TGTGCCAGCAGTATAAGGGCCCCAATGAGAGGGGGCAGGGATGAGCAGTTCTTC.

V usage is TRBV28 and J usage is TRBJ2-3; D is uncertain. Germline CDR1 and CDR2: MDHEN and SYDVKM. V lost 6 bases and J 4 bases, leaving 11 bases between the germline ends. The CDR3 consists of 13 residues. The CDR3 region is CASSPRTPDTQYF. In DNA form, the CDR3 reads TGTGCCAGCAGCCCCCGTACCCCAGATACGCAGTATTTT.